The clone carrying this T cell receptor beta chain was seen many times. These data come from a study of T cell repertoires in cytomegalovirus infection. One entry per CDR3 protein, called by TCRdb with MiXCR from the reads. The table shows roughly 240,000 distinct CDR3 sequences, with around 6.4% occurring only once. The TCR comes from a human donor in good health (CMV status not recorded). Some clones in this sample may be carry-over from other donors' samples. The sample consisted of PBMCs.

This CDR3 reads CASSFGREDGYTF. The CDR3 region has the DNA TGTGCCAGCAGCTTTGGCAGGGAAGATGGCTACACCTTC. This chain joins TRBV5-8 and TRBJ1-2, with D maybe TRBD1 (5 bases). The CDR3 is made up of 13 amino acids. Germline assignment: CDR1 SGHTS and CDR2 YDEGEE. Deletions cut 2 bases from V and 6 bases from J, with 11 bases between.